This TCR beta chain was recorded in a study of cytomegalovirus exposure and HLA in healthy donors. Clones were sequenced by immunoSEQ multiplex PCR, and TCRdb holds only the in-frame ones, with some missing. This table has roughly 250,000 clones, around nine tenths appearing once. Comments on this clone: Its target is not known.

The CDR3 has 19 amino acids. V lost 5 bases and J lost 2; bases outside the gene matches: 16. Germline values: CDR1 MNHEY, CDR2 SMNVEV (reference sequence). Study-wide results and limits: The finding came from a later analysis; first-cohort TCR clusters tended to co-occur in the 90 to 150 validation repertoires. CMV antigen specificity of a few CMV-associated chains was confirmed in vitro. Published work reported that the classifier diagnosed cytomegalovirus status with high specificity and sensitivity.

The source material was PBMCs. This clonotype was obtained from a man in his late teens or twenties in good health and CMV-seronegative. This chain uses TRBV27 with TRBJ2-2; 8 bases are shared with TRBD1. CDR3 sequence: CASSPRDRTSGLNTGELFF. As DNA, the CDR3 is TGTGCCAGCAGTCCGAGGGACAGGACCTCCGGTCTTAACACCGGGGAGCTGTTTTTT.